This T cell receptor (beta chain) came from a study of T cells expressing NK-cell markers. Overall study context: Sequencing covered eight donors, seven HCMV-seropositive and one seronegative. Regarding the study as a whole: The CD3+CD56-NKG2C+ fraction of a handful of donors was likewise dominated by these clonotypes. Uncertainty persisted over the HCMV specificity of expanded NKG2C+ T cell clones.

This CDR3 is 16 amino acids long. Looked up from germline, CDR1 is SGHNT and CDR2 is YENEEA. Template switching by 5'RACE with UMIs generated the TCR beta cDNA. TCRdb reanalyzed the 5' RACE reads, giving one entry per CDR3 protein sequence and no DNA. Its listing shows about 7,200 distinct CDR3 sequences. A word on this clonotype: Antigen: not known.

The V gene is TRBV11-3, the J gene TRBJ2-1; TCRdb selects TRBD1, and the lack of DNA leaves this call unchecked. The specimen was blood T cells: a sorted CD56 or NKG2C T cell subset, CD4+ or CD8+ T cells, or bulk PBMC T cells (not recorded which). The receptor comes from a man aged 18 to 69 in good health. The CDR3 reads CASPRGSGGGRNEQFF.